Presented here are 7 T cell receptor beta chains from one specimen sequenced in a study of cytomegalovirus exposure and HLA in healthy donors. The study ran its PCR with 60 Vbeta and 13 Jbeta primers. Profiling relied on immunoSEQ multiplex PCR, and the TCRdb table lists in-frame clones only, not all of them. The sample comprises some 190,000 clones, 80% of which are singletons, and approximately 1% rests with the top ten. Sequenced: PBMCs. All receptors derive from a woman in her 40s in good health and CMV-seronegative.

The CDR3: CASSLESLWAGSTDTQYF. The CDR3, as DNA: TGTGCCAGCAGCTTAGAGTCCCTGTGGGCAGGGTCCACAGATACGCAGTATTTT. The gene calls are TRBV7-2 and TRBJ2-3; D possibly corresponds to TRBD1 (5 bases). The CDR3 contains 18 residues. Trimming pared 1 base from V and 2 bases from J, leaving 19 bases between. CDR1 is SGHTA and CDR2 is FQGNSA in the germline V gene.

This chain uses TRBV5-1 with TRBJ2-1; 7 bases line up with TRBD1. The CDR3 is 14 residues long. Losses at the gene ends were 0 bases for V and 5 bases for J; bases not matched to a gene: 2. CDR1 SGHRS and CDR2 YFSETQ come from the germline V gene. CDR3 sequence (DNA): TGCGCCAGCAGCTTGGGACAGGGCCACAATGAGCAGTTCTTC. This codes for CASSLGQGHNEQFF.

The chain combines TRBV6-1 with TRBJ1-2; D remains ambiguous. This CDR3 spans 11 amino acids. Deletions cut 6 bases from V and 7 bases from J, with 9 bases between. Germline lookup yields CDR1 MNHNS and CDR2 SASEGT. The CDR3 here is CASRSISGYTF. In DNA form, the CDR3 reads TGTGCCAGCAGATCAATTTCTGGCTACACCTTC.

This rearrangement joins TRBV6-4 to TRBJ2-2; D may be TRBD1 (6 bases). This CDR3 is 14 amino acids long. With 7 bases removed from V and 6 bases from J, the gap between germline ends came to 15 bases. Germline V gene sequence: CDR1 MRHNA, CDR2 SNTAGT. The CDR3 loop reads CASKQGKLPGELFF. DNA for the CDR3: TGTGCCAGCAAACAGGGCAAACTTCCCGGGGAGCTGTTTTTT.

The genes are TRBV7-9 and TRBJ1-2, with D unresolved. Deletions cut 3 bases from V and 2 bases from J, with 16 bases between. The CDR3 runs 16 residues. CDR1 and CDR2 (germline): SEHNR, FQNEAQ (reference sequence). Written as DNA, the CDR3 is TGTGCCAGCAGCTTCACTTCGTCGGGAAAAAACTATGGCTACACCTTC. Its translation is CASSFTSSGKNYGYTF.

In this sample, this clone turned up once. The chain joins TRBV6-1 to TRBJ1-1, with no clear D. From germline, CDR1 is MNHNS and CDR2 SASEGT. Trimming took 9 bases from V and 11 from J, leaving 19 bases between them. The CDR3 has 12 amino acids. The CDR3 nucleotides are TGTGCCAGTCAAACGAGGGCCCTGAACGCTTTCTTT. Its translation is CASQTRALNAFF.

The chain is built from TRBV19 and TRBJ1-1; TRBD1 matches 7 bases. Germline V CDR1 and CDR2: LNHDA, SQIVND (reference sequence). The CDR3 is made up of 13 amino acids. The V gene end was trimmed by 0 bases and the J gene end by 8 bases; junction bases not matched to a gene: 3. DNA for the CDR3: TGTGCCAGTAGTATAGACCCGGGACAGGAAGCTTTCTTT. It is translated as CASSIDPGQEAFF. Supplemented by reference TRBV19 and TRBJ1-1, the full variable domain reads DGGITQSPKYLFRKEGQNVTLSCEQNLNHDAMYWYRQDPGQGLRLIYYSQIVNDFQKGDIAEGYSVSREKKESFPLTVTSAQKNPTAFYLCASSIDPGQEAFFGQGTRLTVV.